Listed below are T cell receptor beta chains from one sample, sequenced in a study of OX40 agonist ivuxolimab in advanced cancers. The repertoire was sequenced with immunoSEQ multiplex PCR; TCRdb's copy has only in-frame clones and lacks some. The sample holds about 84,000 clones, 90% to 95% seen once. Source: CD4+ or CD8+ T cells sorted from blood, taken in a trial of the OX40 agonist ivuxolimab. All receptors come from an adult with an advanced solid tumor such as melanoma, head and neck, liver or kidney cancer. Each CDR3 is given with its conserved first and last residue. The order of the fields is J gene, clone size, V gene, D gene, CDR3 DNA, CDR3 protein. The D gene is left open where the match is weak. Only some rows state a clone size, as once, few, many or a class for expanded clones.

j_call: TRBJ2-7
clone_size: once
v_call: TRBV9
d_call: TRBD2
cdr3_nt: TGTGCCAGCAGCGCCGAAGGACTAGCGGGCTACGAGCAGTACTTC
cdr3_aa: CASSAEGLAGYEQYF

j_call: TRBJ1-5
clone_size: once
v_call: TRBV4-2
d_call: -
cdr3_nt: TGTGCCAGCAGCCAAGAAATGGGGGGGAAGGTTCAGCCCCAGCATTTT
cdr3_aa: CASSQEMGGKVQPQHF

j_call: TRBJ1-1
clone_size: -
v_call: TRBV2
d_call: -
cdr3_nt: TGTGCCAGCAGTGCCCAGATTGAAGCTTTCTTT
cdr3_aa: CASSAQIEAFF

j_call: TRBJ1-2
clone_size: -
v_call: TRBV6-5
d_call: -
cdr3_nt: TGTGCCAGCAGTTACTCAGGCGGGGGCGGTGGCTACACCTTC
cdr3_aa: CASSYSGGGGGYTF

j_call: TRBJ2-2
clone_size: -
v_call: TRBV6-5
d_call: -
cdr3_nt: TGTGCCAGCGCTGGCGAGGCAGGGGCTGCCGGGGAGCTGTTTTTT
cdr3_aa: CASAGEAGAAGELFF

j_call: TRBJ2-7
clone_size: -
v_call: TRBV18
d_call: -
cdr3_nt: TGTGCCAGCTCACAACAGGGGGGGGACAGGTTTAATTCCTACGAGCAGTACTTC
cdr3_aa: CASSQQGGDRFNSYEQYF

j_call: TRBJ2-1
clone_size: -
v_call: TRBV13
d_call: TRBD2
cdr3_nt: TGTGCCAGCAGCATAGGGACTAGCGGCTACAATGAGCAGTTCTTC
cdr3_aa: CASSIGTSGYNEQFF

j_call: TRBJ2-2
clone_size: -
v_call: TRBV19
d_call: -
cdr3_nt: TGTGCCAGTAACCCCCGGTCACGTGAGAACACCGGGGAGCTGTTTTTT
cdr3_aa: CASNPRSRENTGELFF

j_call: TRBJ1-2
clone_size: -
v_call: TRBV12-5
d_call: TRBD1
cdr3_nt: TGTGCTAGTGCCCCGACAGGGGGCTATGGCTACACCTTC
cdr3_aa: CASAPTGGYGYTF

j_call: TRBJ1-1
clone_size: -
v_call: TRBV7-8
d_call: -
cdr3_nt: TGTGCCAGCAGTTTTCGGGGGGGCGGGCTGAACACTGAAGCTTTCTTT
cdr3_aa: CASSFRGGGLNTEAFF

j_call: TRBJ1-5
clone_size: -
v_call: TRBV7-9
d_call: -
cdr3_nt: TGTGCCAGCAGCTTAGCAGGGACAACCAATCAGCCCCAGCATTTT
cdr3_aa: CASSLAGTTNQPQHF

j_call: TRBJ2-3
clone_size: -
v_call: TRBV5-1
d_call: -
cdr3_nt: TGCGCCAGCAGGGAGCAGGCTGGGGGCACAGATACGCAGTATTTT
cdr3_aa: CASREQAGGTDTQYF

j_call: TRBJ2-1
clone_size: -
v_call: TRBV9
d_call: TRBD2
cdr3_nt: TGTGCCAGCAGCCCCGGATCCGGACTAGCGGGGGGAAATGAGCAGTTCTTC
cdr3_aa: CASSPGSGLAGGNEQFF

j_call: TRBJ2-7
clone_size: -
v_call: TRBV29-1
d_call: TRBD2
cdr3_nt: TGCAGCGTTGAAGGGGAGGGGTCCAACGAGCAGTACTTC
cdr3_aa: CSVEGEGSNEQYF

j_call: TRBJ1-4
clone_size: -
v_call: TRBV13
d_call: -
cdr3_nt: TGTGCCAGCAGCTTAGGGGCCCCCGGAAAACTGTTTTTT
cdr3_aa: CASSLGAPGKLFF

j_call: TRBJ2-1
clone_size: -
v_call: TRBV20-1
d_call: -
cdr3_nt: TGCAGTGCTAGAGAGGGGGATGAGCAGTTCTTC
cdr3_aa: CSAREGDEQFF

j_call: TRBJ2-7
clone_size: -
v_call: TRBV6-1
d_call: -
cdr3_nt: TGTGCCAGCAGTGAACGGGACCCTTTATACGAGCAGTACTTC
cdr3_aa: CASSERDPLYEQYF

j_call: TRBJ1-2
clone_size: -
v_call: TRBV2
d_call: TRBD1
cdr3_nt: TGTGCCAGCAATGGTTTAAGGACAGGAGGCTATGGCTACACCTTC
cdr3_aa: CASNGLRTGGYGYTF

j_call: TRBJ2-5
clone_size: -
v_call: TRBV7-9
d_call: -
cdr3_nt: TGTGCCAGCAGCTTAGGCGTGACACACCAAGAGACCCAGTACTTC
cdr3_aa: CASSLGVTHQETQYF

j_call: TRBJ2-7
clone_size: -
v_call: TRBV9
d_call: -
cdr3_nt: TGTGCCAGCAGCGTAGATATCAGGAGAACAACCTACGAGCAGTACTTC
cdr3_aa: CASSVDIRRTTYEQYF

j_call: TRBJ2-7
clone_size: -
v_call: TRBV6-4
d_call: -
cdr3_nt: TGTGCCAGCAGTGAAGGACCTCACTACGAGCAGTACTTC
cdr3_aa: CASSEGPHYEQYF

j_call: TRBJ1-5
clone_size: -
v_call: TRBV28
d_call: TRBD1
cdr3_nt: TGTGCCAGCAGACTGGACAGGAGTAGCAATCAGCCCCAGCATTTT
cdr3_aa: CASRLDRSSNQPQHF

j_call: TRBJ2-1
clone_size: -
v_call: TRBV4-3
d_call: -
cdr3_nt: TGCGCCAGCAGCCAAGATCAAGCTGGGAACTCCTACAATGAGCAGTTCTTC
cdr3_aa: CASSQDQAGNSYNEQFF

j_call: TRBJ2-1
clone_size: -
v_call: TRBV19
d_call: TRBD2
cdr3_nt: TGTGCCAGTAGTATAATTAGCGGGATATCCACCCAATATGAGCAGTTCTTC
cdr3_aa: CASSIISGISTQYEQFF

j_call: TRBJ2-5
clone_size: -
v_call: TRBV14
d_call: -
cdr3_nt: TGTGCCAGCAGCCAAGACTATGAGACCCAGTACTTC
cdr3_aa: CASSQDYETQYF

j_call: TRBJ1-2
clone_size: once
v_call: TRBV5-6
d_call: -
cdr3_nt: TGTGCCAGCAGCTTGGGGGCTATAAAGGGGACGGATGGCTACACCTTC
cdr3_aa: CASSLGAIKGTDGYTF

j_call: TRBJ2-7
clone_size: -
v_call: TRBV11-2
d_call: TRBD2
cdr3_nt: TGTGCCAGCAGCATAGGGGTGTCTAGCGGGCACTACGAGCAGTACTTC
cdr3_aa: CASSIGVSSGHYEQYF

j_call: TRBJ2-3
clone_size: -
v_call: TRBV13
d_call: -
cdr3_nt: TGTGCCAGCAGCTTAGGAGCGCTTCAAGATACGCAGTGTTTT
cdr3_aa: CASSLGALQDTQCF

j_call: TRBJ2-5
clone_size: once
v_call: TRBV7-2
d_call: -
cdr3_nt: TGTGCCAGCAGCTTATTCCGGACGTGGGAAGAGACCCAGTACTTC
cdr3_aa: CASSLFRTWEETQYF

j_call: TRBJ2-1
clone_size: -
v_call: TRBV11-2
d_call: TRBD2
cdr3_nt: TGTGCCAGCAGCTTGTTAGCGGGAGGGCCCAATGAGCAGTTCTTC
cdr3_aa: CASSLLAGGPNEQFF

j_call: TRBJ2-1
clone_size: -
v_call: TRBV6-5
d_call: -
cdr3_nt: TGTGCCAGCAGTTACGGAGGACGCTCCTACAATGAGCAGTTCTTC
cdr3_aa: CASSYGGRSYNEQFF

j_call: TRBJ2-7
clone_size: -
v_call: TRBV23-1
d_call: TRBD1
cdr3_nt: TGCGCCAGCAGTCACCGTTTTACAGGGGGCGGCGAGCAGTACTTC
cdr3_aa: CASSHRFTGGGEQYF

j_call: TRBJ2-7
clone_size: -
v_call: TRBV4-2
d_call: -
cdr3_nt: TGTGCCAGCAGCCAGGAATATAGTGTCTACGAGCAGTACTTC
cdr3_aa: CASSQEYSVYEQYF

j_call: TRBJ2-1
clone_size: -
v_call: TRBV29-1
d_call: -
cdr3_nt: TGCAGCGTTGCCGAGAATGGTCGCCAGTTCTTC
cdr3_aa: CSVAENGRQFF

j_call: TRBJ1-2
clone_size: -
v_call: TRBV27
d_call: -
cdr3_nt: TGTGCCAGCAGAATAGGGAACGGCTACTATGGCTACACCTTC
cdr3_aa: CASRIGNGYYGYTF

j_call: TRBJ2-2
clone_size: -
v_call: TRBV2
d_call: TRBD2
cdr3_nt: TGTGCCAGCAAAGAGACTAGCGGGTGGAGAGACGGGGAGCTGTTTTTT
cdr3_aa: CASKETSGWRDGELFF

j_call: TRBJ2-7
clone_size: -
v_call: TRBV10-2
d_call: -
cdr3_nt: TGCGCCAGCAGTGAGTCTTTCGAGCAGTACTTC
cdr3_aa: CASSESFEQYF

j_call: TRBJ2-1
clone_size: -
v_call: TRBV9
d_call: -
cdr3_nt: TGTGCCAGCAGCGTAGGACAGCTCTCCTACAATGAGCAGTTCTTC
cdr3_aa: CASSVGQLSYNEQFF

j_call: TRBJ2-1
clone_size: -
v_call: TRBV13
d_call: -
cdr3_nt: TGTGCCAGCAGCTTAGAGGCTAGCAGATACAATGAGCAGTTCTTC
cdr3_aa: CASSLEASRYNEQFF

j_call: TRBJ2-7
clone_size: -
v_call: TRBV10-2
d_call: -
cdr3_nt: TGCGCCAGCGCGGCCTCGGGGACCTACGAGCAGTACTTC
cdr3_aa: CASAASGTYEQYF

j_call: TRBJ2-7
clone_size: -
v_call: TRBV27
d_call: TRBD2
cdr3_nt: TGTGCCAGCAGCCTTATTGGTCTAGCGGTCTACGAGCAGTACTTC
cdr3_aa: CASSLIGLAVYEQYF

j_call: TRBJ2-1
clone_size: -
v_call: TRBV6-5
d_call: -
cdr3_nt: TGTGCCAGCAGTTATAGCGTAAGGCCCGATGAGCAGTTCTTC
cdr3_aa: CASSYSVRPDEQFF

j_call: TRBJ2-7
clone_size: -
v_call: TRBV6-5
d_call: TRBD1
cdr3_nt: TGTGCCAGCAGGCCCAGGGGGCGATACGAGCAGTACTTC
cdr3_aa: CASRPRGRYEQYF

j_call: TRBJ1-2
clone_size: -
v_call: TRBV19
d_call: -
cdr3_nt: TGTGCCAGTAGTGCCCTTCTCGAGGGAAATAACTATGGCTACACCTTC
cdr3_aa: CASSALLEGNNYGYTF

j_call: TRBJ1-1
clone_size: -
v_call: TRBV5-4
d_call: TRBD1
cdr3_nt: TGTGCCAGCAACAGGGGGAACACTGAAGCTTTCTTT
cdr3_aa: CASNRGNTEAFF

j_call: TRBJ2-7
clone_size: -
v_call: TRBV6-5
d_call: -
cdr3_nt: TGTGCCAGCAGTTACTCGGGTGAGCAGTACTTC
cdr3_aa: CASSYSGEQYF

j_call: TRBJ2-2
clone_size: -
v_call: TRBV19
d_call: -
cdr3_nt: TGTGCCAGTGGGGACTTTGGTGTCGGGGAGCTGTTTTTT
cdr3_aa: CASGDFGVGELFF

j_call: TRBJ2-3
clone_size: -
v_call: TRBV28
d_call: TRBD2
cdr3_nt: TGTGCCAGCAGTACTTCTAGCGGGAGAGCGACAGATACGCAGTATTTT
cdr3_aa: CASSTSSGRATDTQYF

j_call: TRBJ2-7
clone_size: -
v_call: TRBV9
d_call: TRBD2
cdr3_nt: TGTGCCAGCAGCGACGGGACTAGCGGGAGAGGCTACGAGCAGTACTTC
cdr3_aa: CASSDGTSGRGYEQYF

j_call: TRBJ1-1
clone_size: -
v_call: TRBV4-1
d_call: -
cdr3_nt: TGCGCCAGCAGCCAAGTCCTAAAGGTGGCAGGCCTTAGGACTGAAGCTTTCTTT
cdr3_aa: CASSQVLKVAGLRTEAFF

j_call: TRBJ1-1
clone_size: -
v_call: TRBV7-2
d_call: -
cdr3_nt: TGTGCCAGCAGCCGCGGGTGGGTCAGGCCTAACACTGAAGCTTTCTTT
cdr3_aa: CASSRGWVRPNTEAFF

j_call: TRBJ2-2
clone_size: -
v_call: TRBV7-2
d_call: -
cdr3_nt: TGTGCCAGCAGCTTGGTCATGAACACCGGGGAGCTGTTTTTT
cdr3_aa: CASSLVMNTGELFF

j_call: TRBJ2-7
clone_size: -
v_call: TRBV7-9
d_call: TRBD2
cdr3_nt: TGTGCCAGCAGCTACCCGGGAGGCCCTAACCCCGAGCAGTACTTC
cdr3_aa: CASSYPGGPNPEQYF

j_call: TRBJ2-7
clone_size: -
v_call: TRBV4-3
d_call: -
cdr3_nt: TGCGCCAGCAGCCTCCTCGAGGGGCCGGGTGAGCAGTACTTC
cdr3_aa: CASSLLEGPGEQYF

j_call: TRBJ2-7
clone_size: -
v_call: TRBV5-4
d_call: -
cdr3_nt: TGTGCCAGCAGCTCAAGGGACGAGACCTACGAGCAGTACTTC
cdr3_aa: CASSSRDETYEQYF